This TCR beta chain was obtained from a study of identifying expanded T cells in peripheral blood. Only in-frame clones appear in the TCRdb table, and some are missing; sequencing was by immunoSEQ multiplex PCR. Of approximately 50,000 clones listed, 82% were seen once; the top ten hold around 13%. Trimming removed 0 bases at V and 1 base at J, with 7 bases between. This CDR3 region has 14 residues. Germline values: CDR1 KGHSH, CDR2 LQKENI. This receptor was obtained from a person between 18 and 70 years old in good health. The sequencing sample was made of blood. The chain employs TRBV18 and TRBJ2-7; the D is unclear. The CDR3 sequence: CASSPPVPSYEQYF. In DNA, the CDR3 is TGTGCCAGCTCACCACCTGTACCTTCCTACGAGCAGTACTTC.